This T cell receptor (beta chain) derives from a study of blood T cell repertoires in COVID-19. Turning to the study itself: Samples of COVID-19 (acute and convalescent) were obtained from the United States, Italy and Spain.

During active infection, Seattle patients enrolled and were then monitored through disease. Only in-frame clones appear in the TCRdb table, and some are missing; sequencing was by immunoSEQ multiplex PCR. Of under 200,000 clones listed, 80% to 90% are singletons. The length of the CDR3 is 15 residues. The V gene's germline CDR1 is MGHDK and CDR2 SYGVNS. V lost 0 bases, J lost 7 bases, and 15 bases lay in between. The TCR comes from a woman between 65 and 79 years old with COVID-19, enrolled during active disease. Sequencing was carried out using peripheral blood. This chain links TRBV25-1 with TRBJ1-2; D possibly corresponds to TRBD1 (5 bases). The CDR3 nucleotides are TGTGCCAGCAGTGAATATAGGGTACAGGAGGGTGGCTACACCTTC. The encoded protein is CASSEYRVQEGGYTF.